The 13 T cell receptor beta chains given below trace back to one sample, sequenced in a study of Graves' ophthalmopathy and Graves' hyperthyroidism (dated by TCRdb to between 2018 and 2020). Reads for this sample came from an Illumina HiSeq 2000. For repertoire sequencing, the TCR beta CDR3 regions were amplified from RNA transcripts. HTBI primers and the Qiagen OneStep RT-PCR kit were used in a first-round RT-PCR, which was followed by a second-round multiplex PCR, size selection and purification. The raw public reads went through TCRdb reprocessing: fastp at Q25, MiXCR clone calling, in-frame beta chains kept. Entries are consolidated by CDR3 protein sequence, retaining the most common genes and DNA. The sample data list 600,000 to 700,000 distinct CDR3 sequences, and roughly two fifths of these were observed just once. Under 3.5% of the sample comes from the top ten. Source material: peripheral blood. All receptors come from an adult man with Graves' ophthalmopathy.

This clonotype occurred many times. The CDR3 DNA is TGTGCCAGCAGCCCCGCTGCTGGGTCACCCCTCCACTTT. It specifies CASSPAAGSPLHF. The rearrangement uses TRBV9 and TRBJ1-6; D remains ambiguous. Germline V lookup: CDR1 SGDLS, CDR2 YYNGEE. With 4 bases removed from V and 10 bases from J, the gap between germline ends came to 12 bases. This CDR3 spans 13 amino acids.

Points on this clonotype: This clone may be a read error of a much larger clone one base away. This likely comes from a read error, as the CDR3 has no conserved phenylalanine or tryptophan at its end. The J gene is TRBJ1-1, the V gene TRBV2; no firm D call. V was shortened by 3 bases and J by 0 bases, with 8 bases between the two germline ends. The CDR3 length is 14 residues. Germline CDR1 and CDR2: SNHLY and FYNNEI. The CDR3 region has the DNA TGTGCCAGCAGTGATCGACACCTGAACACTGAAGCTTTCTCT. Its protein is CASSDRHLNTEAFS.

The chain has TRBV6-6 and TRBJ2-7; D possibly uses TRBD1 or TRBD2 (5 bases each). The V gene's germline CDR1 is MNHNY and CDR2 SVGAGI (reference sequence). V was trimmed by 5 bases and J by 3 bases, leaving 11 bases between them. This CDR3 is built from 13 residues. CDR3 nucleotides: TGTGCCAGCAGTGTCGGGACGCACTACGAGCAGTACTTC. Translating it yields CASSVGTHYEQYF.

This rearrangement joins TRBV7-9 to TRBJ1-1; D uncertain. V was shortened by 11 bases and J by 7 bases, with 23 bases between the two germline ends. This CDR3 region has 14 residues. Per the germline V gene, CDR1 is SEHNR and CDR2 is FQNEAQ (reference sequence). The CDR3 DNA reads TGTGCCTGGAGTGTATTTCGGGGTTTCGGTGAAGCTTTCTTT. Its protein is CAWSVFRGFGEAFF.

This clonotype was picked up many times. The chain has TRBV9 and TRBJ2-7; 9 positions match TRBD1. Looked up from germline, CDR1 is SGDLS and CDR2 is YYNGEE. V was pared by 3 bases and J by 5 bases, with 9 bases of the junction left unmatched. The CDR3 totals 15 residues. The CDR3 DNA reads as TGTGCCAGCAGCGCAATAGACGGGACAGGGAACGAGCAGTACTTC. The encoded protein is CASSAIDGTGNEQYF.

This clonotype was counted many times. CDR3 bases: TGTGCCAGCAGTTTAATCGGCTATGGCTACACCTTC. Translated, it gives CASSLIGYGYTF. The chain recombines TRBV12-3 or TRBV12-4 with TRBJ1-2, with D unclear. The V end lost 2 bases, the J end lost 4 bases, and 5 bases lay between the germline ends. The CDR3 has 12 residues.

About this clonotype itself: A much larger clone lies a single base off, so this may be a read error. V is TRBV19 and J is TRBJ1-5, with a weak D call TRBD1 (5 bases). Trimming removed 5 bases from V and 5 bases from J, with 16 bases in between. This CDR3 comprises 15 residues. CDR1 and CDR2 (germline): LNHDA, SQIVND (reference sequence). CDR3 loop: CASSPAVGRDQPQHF. The DNA for the CDR3 is TGTGCCAGTAGTCCTGCTGTTGGCAGGGATCAGCCCCAGCATTTT.

This rearrangement joins TRBV2 to TRBJ2-7, with a weak D call TRBD2 (6 bases). Gene TRBJ2-1 matches the end of the DNA better, so the J call may be wrong. Germline CDR1 reads SNHLY; CDR2 reads FYNNEI. This CDR3 region has 12 residues. The CDR3 DNA follows: TGTGCCAGCAGTGTTACGGGGGTCGAGCAGTTCTTC. Translating it yields CASSVTGVEQFF.

The CDR3 loop reads CATSAGQATRKETQYF. As DNA, the CDR3 is TGTGCCACCAGCGCGGGACAGGCAACCCGGAAAGAGACCCAGTACTTC. The J gene is TRBJ2-5, the V gene TRBV15; 8 positions agree with TRBD1. Trimming took 5 bases from V and 3 from J; bases not matched to a gene: 11. This CDR3 region has 16 residues. CDR1 is LNHNV, CDR2 YYDKDF, per germline (reference sequence).

This clonotype was counted at least ten times. CDR3 amino acids: CASSIGPYSPLHF. In nucleotides, the CDR3 is TGTGCCAGCAGCATAGGCCCCTATTCACCCCTCCACTTT. The rearrangement links TRBV7-9 to TRBJ1-6; D ambiguous. Germline V CDR1 and CDR2: SEHNR, FQNEAQ (reference sequence). The CDR3 runs 13 residues. The V end was cut by 5 bases, the J end by 8 bases, with 10 bases between.

The chain's CDR3 is CASSQAGQVVEKLFF. CDR3 in DNA: TGTGCCAGCAGCCAAGCGGGACAGGTGGTTGAAAAACTGTTTTTT. The chain links TRBV14 to TRBJ1-4; the match to TRBD1 covers 8 bases. Germline V lookup: CDR1 SGHDN, CDR2 FVKESK. V was clipped by 1 base and J by 7 bases; unmatched bases: 5. The CDR3 has 15 residues.

This clonotype was observed once. This sequence joins TRBV10-3 and TRBJ1-2, with D uncertain. CDR3 length equals 15 residues. Germline V gene sequence: CDR1 ENHRY, CDR2 SYGVKD. The V and J ends lost 10 bases and 5 bases respectively, with 23 bases between them. The CDR3 DNA reads as TGTGCCAGCAGCTCCATTGAGGCGGACCTTTATGGCTACACCTTC. It codes for CASSSIEADLYGYTF.

The chain combines TRBV15 with TRBJ2-7, with a weak D call TRBD1 (5 bases). V was shortened by 0 bases and J by 2 bases, with 8 bases between the two germline ends. The germline gives CDR1 LNHNV, CDR2 YYDKDF (reference sequence). This CDR3 is 14 amino acids long. CDR3 amino acids: CATSRDLGAYEQYF. For the CDR3, the DNA is TGTGCCACCAGCAGAGATCTAGGGGCCTACGAGCAGTACTTC. Filled out from reference TRBV15 and TRBJ2-7, the complete variable domain reads DAMVIQNPRYQVTQFGKPVTLSCSQTLNHNVMYWYQQKSSQAPKLLFHYYDKDFNNEADTPDNFQSRRPNTSFCFLDIRSPGLGDTAMYLCATSRDLGAYEQYFGPGTRLTVT.